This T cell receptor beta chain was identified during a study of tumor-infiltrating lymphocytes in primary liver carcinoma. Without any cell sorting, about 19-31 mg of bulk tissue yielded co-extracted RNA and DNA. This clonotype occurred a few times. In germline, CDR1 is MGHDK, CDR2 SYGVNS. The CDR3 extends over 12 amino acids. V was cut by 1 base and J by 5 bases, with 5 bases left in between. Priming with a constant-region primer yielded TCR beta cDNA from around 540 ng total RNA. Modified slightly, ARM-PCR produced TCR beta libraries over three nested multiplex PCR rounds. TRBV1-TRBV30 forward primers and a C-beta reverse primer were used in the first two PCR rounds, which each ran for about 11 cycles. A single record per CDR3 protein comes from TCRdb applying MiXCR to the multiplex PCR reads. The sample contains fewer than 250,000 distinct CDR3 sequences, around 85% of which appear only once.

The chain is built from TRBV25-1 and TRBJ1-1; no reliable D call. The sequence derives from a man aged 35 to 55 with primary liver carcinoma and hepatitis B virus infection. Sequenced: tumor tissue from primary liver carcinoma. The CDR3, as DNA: TGTGCCAGCAGTGAATTGGGGACTGAAGCTTTCTTT. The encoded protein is CASSELGTEAFF.